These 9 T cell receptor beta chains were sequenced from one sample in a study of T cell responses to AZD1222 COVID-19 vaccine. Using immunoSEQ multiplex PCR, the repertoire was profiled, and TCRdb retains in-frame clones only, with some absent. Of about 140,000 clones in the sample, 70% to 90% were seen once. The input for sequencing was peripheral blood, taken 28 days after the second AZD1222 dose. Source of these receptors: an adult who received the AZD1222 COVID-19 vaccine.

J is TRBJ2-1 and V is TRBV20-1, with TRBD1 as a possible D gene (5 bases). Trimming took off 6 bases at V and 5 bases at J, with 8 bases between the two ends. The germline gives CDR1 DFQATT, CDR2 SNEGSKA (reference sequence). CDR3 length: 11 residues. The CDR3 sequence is CSAPTDNEQFF. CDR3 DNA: TGCAGTGCCCCGACAGACAATGAGCAGTTCTTC.

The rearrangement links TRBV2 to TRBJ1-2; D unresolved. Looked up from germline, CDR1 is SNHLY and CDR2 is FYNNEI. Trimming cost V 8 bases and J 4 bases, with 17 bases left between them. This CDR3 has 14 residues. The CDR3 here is CASRSARTSYGYTF. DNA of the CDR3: TGTGCCAGCCGTTCCGCGAGGACCTCCTATGGCTACACCTTC.

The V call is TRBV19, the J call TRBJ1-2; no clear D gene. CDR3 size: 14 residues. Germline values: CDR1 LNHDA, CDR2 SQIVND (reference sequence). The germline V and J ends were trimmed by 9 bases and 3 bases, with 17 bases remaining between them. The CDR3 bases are TGTGCCAGCCGGAGGCGGGGATCGGACTATGGCTACACCTTC. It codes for CASRRRGSDYGYTF.

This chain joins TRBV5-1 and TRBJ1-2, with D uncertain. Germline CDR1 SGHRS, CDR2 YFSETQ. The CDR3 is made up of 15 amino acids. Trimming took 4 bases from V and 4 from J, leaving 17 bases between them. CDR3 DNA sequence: TGCGCCAGCAGCGATAGGGCGCGCGGTAGCTATGGCTACACCTTC. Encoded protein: CASSDRARGSYGYTF.

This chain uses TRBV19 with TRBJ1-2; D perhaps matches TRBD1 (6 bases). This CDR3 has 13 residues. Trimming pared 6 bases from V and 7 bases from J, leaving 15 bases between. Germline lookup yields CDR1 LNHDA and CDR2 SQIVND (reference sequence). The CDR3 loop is CASSGDNFSGYTF. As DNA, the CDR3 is TGTGCCAGTAGCGGGGACAACTTTAGTGGCTACACCTTC.

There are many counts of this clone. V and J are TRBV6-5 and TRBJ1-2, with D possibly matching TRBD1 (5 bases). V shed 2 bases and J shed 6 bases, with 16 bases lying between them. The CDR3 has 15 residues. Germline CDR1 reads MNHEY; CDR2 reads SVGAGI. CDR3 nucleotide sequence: TGTGCCAGCAGTTACAGTCCTCAGGGCGGGGATGGCTACACCTTC. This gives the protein CASSYSPQGGDGYTF.

CDR3 in amino acids: CASSQGLLSTDTQYF. The CDR3 nucleotides are TGTGCCAGCAGCCAAGGTCTTCTGAGCACAGATACGCAGTATTTT. The chain is built from TRBV4-2 and TRBJ2-3; D ambiguous. The germline V gene has CDR1 LGHNA and CDR2 YNFKEQ. CDR3 size: 15 residues. V was cut by 1 base and J by 0 bases, with 8 bases left in between.

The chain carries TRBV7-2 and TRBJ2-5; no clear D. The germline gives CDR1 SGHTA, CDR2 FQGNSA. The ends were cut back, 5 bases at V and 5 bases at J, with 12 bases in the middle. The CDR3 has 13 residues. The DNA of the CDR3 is TGTGCCAGCAGCCGACACAACGCGGAGACCCAGTACTTC. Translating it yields CASSRHNAETQYF.

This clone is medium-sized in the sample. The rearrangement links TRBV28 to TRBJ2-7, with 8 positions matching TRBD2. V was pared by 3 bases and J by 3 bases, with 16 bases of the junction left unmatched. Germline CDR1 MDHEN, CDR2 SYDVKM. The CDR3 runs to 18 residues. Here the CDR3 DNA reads TGTGCCAGCAGTTTTACGGTGTCGGGGACTAGTAGCAGCTACGAGCAGTACTTC. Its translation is CASSFTVSGTSSSYEQYF.